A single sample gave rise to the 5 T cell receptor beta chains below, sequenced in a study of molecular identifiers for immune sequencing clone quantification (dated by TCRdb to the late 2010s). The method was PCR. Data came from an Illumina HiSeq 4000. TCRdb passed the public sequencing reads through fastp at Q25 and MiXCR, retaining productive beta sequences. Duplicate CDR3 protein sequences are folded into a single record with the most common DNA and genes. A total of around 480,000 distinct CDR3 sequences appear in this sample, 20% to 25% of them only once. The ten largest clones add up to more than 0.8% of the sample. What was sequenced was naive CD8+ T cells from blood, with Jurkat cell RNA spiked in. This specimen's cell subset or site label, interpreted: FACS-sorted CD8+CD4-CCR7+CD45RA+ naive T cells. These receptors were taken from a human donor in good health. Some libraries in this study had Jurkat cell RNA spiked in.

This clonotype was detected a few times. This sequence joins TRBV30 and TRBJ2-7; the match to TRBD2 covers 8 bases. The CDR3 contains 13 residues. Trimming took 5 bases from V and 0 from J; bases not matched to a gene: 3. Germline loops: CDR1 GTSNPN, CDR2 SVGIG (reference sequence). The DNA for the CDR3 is TGTGCCTGGGAGAGCGGGAGCTCCTACGAGCAGTACTTC. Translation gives CAWESGSSYEQYF. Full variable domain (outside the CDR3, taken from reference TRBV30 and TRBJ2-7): SQTIHQWPATLVQPVGSPLSLECTVEGTSNPNLYWYRQAAGRGLQLLFYSVGIGQISSEVPQNLSASRPQDRQFILSSKKLLLSDSGFYLCAWESGSSYEQYFGPGTRLTVT.

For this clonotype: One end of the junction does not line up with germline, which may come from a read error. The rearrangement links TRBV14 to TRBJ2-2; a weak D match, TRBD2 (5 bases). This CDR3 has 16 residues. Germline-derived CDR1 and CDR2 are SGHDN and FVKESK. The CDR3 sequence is CTSSQGRGPLEGELFF. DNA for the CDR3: TGTACCAGCAGCCAAGGACGCGGGCCCCTCGAAGGGGAGCTGTTTTTT.

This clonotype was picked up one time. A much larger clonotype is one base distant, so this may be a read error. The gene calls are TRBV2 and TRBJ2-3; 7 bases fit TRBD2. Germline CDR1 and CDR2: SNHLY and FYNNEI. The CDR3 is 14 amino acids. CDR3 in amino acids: CASITSVGADAQYF. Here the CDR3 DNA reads TGTGCCAGCATTACTAGCGTGGGTGCAGATGCGCAGTATTTT.

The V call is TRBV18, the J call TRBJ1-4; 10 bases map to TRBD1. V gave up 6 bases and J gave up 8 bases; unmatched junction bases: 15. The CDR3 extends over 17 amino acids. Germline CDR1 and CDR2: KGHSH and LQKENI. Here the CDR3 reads CASSLLPSGTGEEKLFF. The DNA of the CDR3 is TGTGCCAGCTCTCTGCTGCCGAGCGGGACAGGGGAAGAAAAACTGTTTTTT.

This CDR3 reads CASSPTSGRTSEQYF. CDR3 sequence (DNA): TGTGCCAGCAGCCCCACTAGCGGGAGGACGTCCGAGCAGTACTTC. The V call is TRBV28, the J call TRBJ2-7, with TRBD2 identical over 12 bases. Unmatched junction bases numbered 9, after V lost 6 bases and J lost 6 bases. Per the germline V gene, CDR1 is MDHEN and CDR2 is SYDVKM. The CDR3 length is 15 residues.